These 4 T cell receptor beta chains were all obtained from the same sample, sequenced in a study of control samples from healthy donors and cancer patients. The method was immunoSEQ multiplex PCR; TCRdb's version includes in-frame clones alone and lacks a portion of them. The sample lists about 55,000 clones, approximately 86% occurring once. Sequencing was performed on blood. The origin of the receptors is a man aged 50 to 60 in good health.

The V call is TRBV5-5, the J call TRBJ2-7, with D uncertain. The CDR3 totals 16 residues. V lost 0 bases to trimming and J lost 0 bases, with 13 bases between them. Germline-derived CDR1 and CDR2 are SGHKS and YYEKEE (reference sequence). The CDR3 protein is CASSLAGQFLSYEQYF. CDR3 in DNA: TGTGCCAGCAGCTTGGCCGGGCAGTTCCTCTCCTACGAGCAGTACTTC.

This rearrangement joins TRBV6-2 or TRBV6-3 to TRBJ1-5; 9 nucleotides line up with TRBD1. V was clipped by 0 bases and J by 2 bases; unmatched bases: 5. The CDR3 loop spans 17 amino acids. Germline CDR1 is MNHEY and CDR2 is SVGEGT. CDR3 nucleotide sequence: TGTGCCAGCAGTTACTCGGTTAGGACAGGGGGCAATCAGCCCCAGCATTTT. The encoded protein is CASSYSVRTGGNQPQHF.

The chain couples TRBV9 to TRBJ2-3; 7 bases align to TRBD2. V shed 3 bases, J shed 6 bases, and the junction held 7 bases outside the gene matches. There are 14 residues in the CDR3. Germline V lookup: CDR1 SGDLS, CDR2 YYNGEE. The CDR3 is CASSAMTSSDTQYF. As DNA, the CDR3 is TGTGCCAGCAGCGCCATGACTAGCAGTGATACGCAGTATTTT. Combining the CDR3 with reference TRBV9 and TRBJ2-3 gives the whole variable domain DSGVTQTPKHLITATGQRVTLRCSPRSGDLSVYWYQQSLDQGLQFLIQYYNGEERAKGNILERFSAQQFPDLHSELNLSSLELGDSALYFCASSAMTSSDTQYFGPGTRLTVL.

This chain links TRBV6-4 with TRBJ2-2; D is possibly TRBD2 (6 bases). The CDR3 runs to 14 residues. The germline gives CDR1 MRHNA, CDR2 SNTAGT. V lost 4 bases to trimming and J lost 6 bases, with 12 bases between them. CDR3 in DNA: TGTGCCAGCAGTGTACTAGCTGGGTCCGGGGAGCTGTTTTTT. It translates to CASSVLAGSGELFF.